A selection of T cell receptor beta chains follows, all from one sample in a study of blood T cell repertoires in COVID-19. Data came from immunoSEQ multiplex PCR; TCRdb stores just in-frame clones and leaves some out. The data hold some 240,000 clones, with roughly four fifths observed a single time. Source material: peripheral blood. The receptors here all came from a woman aged 60 to 75 with active or convalescent COVID-19. Each CDR3 is given with its conserved first and last residue. The D gene is left open where the match is weak. Clone size is given for some rows only: seen once, a few or many times, or a class if the clone is expanded.

abundance	v_gene	j_gene	d_gene	CDR3aa	CDR3nt
NA	TRBV25-1	TRBJ2-3	NA	CASSEAGLPTDTQYF	TGTGCCAGCAGCGAGGCGGGGCTACCAACAGATACGCAGTATTTT
many	TRBV7-8	TRBJ1-2	NA	CASSLVPGSNYGYTF	TGTGCCAGCAGCTTAGTCCCGGGGTCGAACTATGGCTACACCTTC
once	TRBV6-5	TRBJ1-2	NA	CASRGKGSYGYTF	TGTGCCAGCCGAGGCAAGGGGTCCTATGGCTACACCTTC
NA	TRBV7-9	TRBJ1-4	NA	CASSPRRGENEKLFF	TGTGCCAGCAGCCCCCGACGGGGGGAGAATGAAAAACTGTTTTTT
once	TRBV6-2/TRBV6-3	TRBJ1-2	NA	CASSYRAGAGNYGYTF	TGTGCCAGCAGTTATCGGGCAGGGGCCGGGAACTATGGCTACACCTTC
few	TRBV18	TRBJ2-5	TRBD2	CASSPSNRGGQETQYF	TGTGCCAGCTCACCTTCTAACCGGGGGGGCCAAGAGACCCAGTACTTC
few	TRBV19	TRBJ1-1	NA	CASSIGGQATNTEAFF	TGTGCCAGTAGTATAGGGGGCCAGGCGACGAACACTGAAGCTTTCTTT
NA	TRBV7-2	TRBJ2-1	TRBD2	CASSLVGALAGGRWQFF	TGTGCCAGCAGCTTAGTGGGGGCACTAGCGGGGGGTCGCTGGCAGTTCTTC
NA	TRBV19	TRBJ1-2	NA	CASRNSLNYGYTF	TGTGCCAGTCGAAACAGTCTTAACTATGGCTACACCTTC
once	TRBV10-3	TRBJ1-5	NA	CAISESTVNQPQHF	TGTGCCATCAGTGAGTCAACAGTCAATCAGCCCCAGCATTTT
NA	TRBV7-3	TRBJ2-5	NA	CASSSMGQGQETQYF	TGTGCCAGCAGCTCTATGGGGCAGGGCCAAGAGACCCAGTACTTC
NA	TRBV7-2	TRBJ2-7	NA	CASSITGSGYEQYF	TGTGCCAGCAGCATAACAGGGTCTGGCTACGAGCAGTACTTC
NA	TRBV7-9	TRBJ2-1	TRBD1	CASSLASGGRNEQFF	TGTGCCAGCAGCTTAGCGTCAGGGGGCAGGAATGAGCAGTTCTTC
NA	TRBV3-1/TRBV3-2	TRBJ1-6	TRBD1	CASSQGQAGSPLHF	TGTGCCAGCAGCCAGGGACAGGCGGGTTCACCCCTCCACTTT
NA	TRBV6-5	TRBJ2-1	TRBD2	CASSRLAQAYNEQFF	TGTGCCAGCAGTCGACTAGCGCAGGCCTACAATGAGCAGTTCTTC
once	TRBV2	TRBJ2-2	TRBD2	CASGSSIGGIGELFF	TGTGCCAGCGGGTCTTCAATCGGGGGGATCGGGGAGCTGTTTTTT
NA	TRBV6-6	TRBJ1-1	NA	CASSSQNMNTEAFF	TGTGCCAGCAGTTCCCAAAACATGAACACTGAAGCTTTCTTT
NA	TRBV7-8	TRBJ1-1	NA	CASSLFTGRATEAFF	TGTGCCAGCAGCTTATTTACAGGGAGGGCCACTGAAGCTTTCTTT
NA	TRBV24-1	TRBJ2-2	NA	CATSDAPKGSDTGELFF	TGTGCCACCAGTGATGCCCCTAAGGGGTCGGACACCGGGGAGCTGTTTTTT
NA	TRBV19	TRBJ1-3	TRBD1	CASSIAPLDRAGNTIYF	TGTGCCAGTAGTATAGCCCCCTTGGACAGGGCTGGAAACACCATATATTTT
NA	TRBV6-6	TRBJ1-6	TRBD1	CASRPTDREYSPLHF	TGTGCCAGCAGACCGACGGACAGGGAGTATTCACCCCTCCACTTT
NA	TRBV12-3/TRBV12-4	TRBJ1-5	NA	CASTKRGNQPQHF	TGTGCCAGCACCAAGAGGGGGAATCAGCCCCAGCATTTT
once	TRBV6-4	TRBJ2-7	NA	CASRGTSGWDYEQYF	TGTGCCAGCAGAGGGACATCCGGGTGGGACTACGAGCAGTACTTC
once	TRBV5-1	TRBJ2-5	TRBD2	CASSLAGSGGYQETQYF	TGCGCCAGCAGCTTGGCCGGTAGCGGGGGGTACCAAGAGACCCAGTACTTC
once	TRBV5-8	TRBJ2-4	TRBD2	CASSLGLAGGNIQYF	TGTGCCAGCAGCTTGGGCCTAGCGGGGGGAAACATTCAGTACTTC
once	TRBV2	TRBJ2-3	TRBD2	CASMGGGYSDTQYF	TGTGCCAGCATGGGCGGGGGGTACTCAGATACGCAGTATTTT
NA	TRBV5-8	TRBJ2-3	TRBD1	CASSTGQGADTQYF	TGTGCCAGCAGCACGGGACAGGGGGCGGATACGCAGTATTTT
NA	TRBV9	TRBJ1-6	NA	CASSGGDFWGSPLHF	TGTGCCAGCAGCGGGGGGGATTTTTGGGGTTCACCCCTCCACTTT
NA	TRBV5-1	TRBJ2-5	NA	CASSLEGIRETQYF	TGCGCCAGCAGCTTGGAGGGGATTCGGGAGACCCAGTACTTC
NA	TRBV11-2	TRBJ2-3	TRBD1	CASSSGQAGEDTQYF	TGTGCCAGCAGCTCCGGACAGGCAGGAGAGGATACGCAGTATTTT
NA	TRBV30	TRBJ2-1	TRBD2	CAWTPLAGGGLSYNEQFF	TGTGCCTGGACCCCCCTAGCGGGGGGGGGCCTCTCCTACAATGAGCAGTTCTTC
once	TRBV5-1	TRBJ2-5	TRBD2	CASSSRLAGGQETQYF	TGCGCCAGCAGCTCCCGACTAGCGGGGGGGCAAGAGACCCAGTACTTC
NA	TRBV12-3/TRBV12-4	TRBJ1-1	NA	CASSLGQNTEAFF	TGTGCCAGCAGTCTGGGACAGAACACTGAAGCTTTCTTT
few	TRBV7-3	TRBJ1-1	NA	CASSIRIDRNTEAFF	TGTGCCAGCAGCATCCGAATCGACAGGAACACTGAAGCTTTCTTT
NA	TRBV9	TRBJ2-7	NA	CASSERAGYEQYF	TGTGCCAGCAGCGAGCGGGCAGGGTACGAGCAGTACTTC
NA	TRBV6-5	TRBJ1-2	NA	CASRERGVYGYTF	TGTGCCAGCAGGGAGAGAGGAGTCTATGGCTACACCTTC
few	TRBV7-6	TRBJ1-2	NA	CASSPQGNYGYTF	TGTGCCAGCAGCCCGCAGGGTAACTATGGCTACACCTTC
NA	TRBV7-2	TRBJ1-4	TRBD1	CASSLRQGGEKLFF	TGTGCCAGCAGCCTGCGACAGGGTGGTGAAAAACTGTTTTTT
NA	TRBV19	TRBJ1-2	TRBD1	CASSRGLASYGYTF	TGTGCCAGTAGCAGGGGGCTGGCCTCCTATGGCTACACCTTC
NA	TRBV7-9	TRBJ2-1	TRBD2	CASSLGLQRGHYNEQFF	TGTGCCAGCAGTTTGGGACTTCAGCGGGGCCACTACAATGAGCAGTTCTTC
NA	TRBV28	TRBJ1-6	NA	CASSLSRGIYSPLHF	TGTGCCAGCAGTTTGAGTCGGGGGATTTATTCACCCCTCCACTTT
NA	TRBV11-2	TRBJ1-6	NA	CASSLAGGTPLHF	TGTGCCAGCAGCTTAGCGGGGGGGACACCCCTCCACTTT
NA	TRBV30	TRBJ1-2	NA	CAWRKYETGYGGYTF	TGTGCCTGGCGAAAATACGAAACAGGGTATGGTGGCTACACCTTC
once	TRBV9	TRBJ2-5	NA	CASSPTASETQYF	TGTGCCAGCAGCCCGACAGCTAGTGAGACCCAGTACTTC
NA	TRBV18	TRBJ2-1	TRBD1	CASSSLQGELNNEQFF	TGTGCCAGCTCGTCCTTGCAGGGGGAGTTAAACAATGAGCAGTTCTTC
NA	TRBV10-3	TRBJ2-3	TRBD2	CAISEEVAGPRVDTQYF	TGTGCCATCAGTGAGGAAGTAGCGGGTCCTCGGGTAGATACGCAGTATTTT
NA	TRBV28	TRBJ2-4	NA	CASSLRGYIQYF	TGTGCCAGCAGTTTAAGGGGGTACATTCAGTACTTC
NA	TRBV5-1	TRBJ1-4	NA	CASSLQGRREEKLFF	TGCGCCAGCAGCTTGCAGGGTCGGAGAGAAGAAAAACTGTTTTTT
few	TRBV2	TRBJ2-3	NA	CASRNYRVSSTDTQYF	TGTGCCAGCAGGAACTACAGGGTCTCTAGCACAGATACGCAGTATTTT